This T cell receptor (beta chain) was recovered during a study of cytotoxic CD8 clonotypes in ibrutinib-treated CLL. Sequencing used immunoSEQ multiplex PCR; TCRdb keeps in-frame clones, though not all of them. The table lists some 25,000 clones, 78% of them singletons. The material sequenced was PBMCs, taken before ibrutinib treatment. The receptor was derived from a human donor with chronic lymphocytic leukemia.

Here the CDR3 DNA reads TGCGCCAGCAGTGATGGTGGCCAAGAGACCCAGTACTTC. Its protein product is CASSDGGQETQYF. The chain is built from TRBV10-1 and TRBJ2-5; D call uncertain. This CDR3 is 13 amino acids long. V dropped 3 bases and J dropped 1 base, with 6 bases sitting between them. Germline V gene lookup returns CDR1 WNHNN and CDR2 SYGVQD (reference sequence).